One and the same sample provided the 20 T cell receptor beta chains below, sequenced in a study of blood T cell repertoires in COVID-19. TCRdb keeps only in-frame clones here, not all; method: immunoSEQ multiplex PCR. The sample holds some 160,000 clones, almost 85% seen once. Input material: peripheral blood. These receptors all stem from a woman older than 75 with COVID-19, enrolled during active disease.

V usage is TRBV9 and J usage is TRBJ2-3; 15 positions match TRBD2. V lost 4 bases and J lost 0; bases outside the gene matches: 9. The V gene's germline CDR1 is SGDLS and CDR2 YYNGEE. The CDR3 length is 19 residues. The CDR3 protein is CASSTRGTSGGTSTDTQYF. CDR3 bases: TGTGCCAGCAGCACGAGAGGGACTAGCGGGGGGACTAGCACAGATACGCAGTATTTT. Using reference TRBV9 and TRBJ2-3 for the parts outside the CDR3, the full variable domain is DSGVTQTPKHLITATGQRVTLRCSPRSGDLSVYWYQQSLDQGLQFLIQYYNGEERAKGNILERFSAQQFPDLHSELNLSSLELGDSALYFCASSTRGTSGGTSTDTQYFGPGTRLTVL.

The chain employs TRBV30 and TRBJ1-2; D ambiguous. The CDR3 extends over 12 amino acids. With 0 bases removed from V and 8 bases from J, the gap between germline ends came to 10 bases. Per the germline V gene, CDR1 is GTSNPN and CDR2 is SVGIG (reference sequence). The CDR3 loop is CAWSVRGGGYTF. DNA for the CDR3: TGTGCCTGGAGTGTACGGGGTGGGGGCTACACCTTC.

The gene calls are TRBV7-9 and TRBJ2-7; 7 positions match TRBD1. This CDR3 comprises 14 residues. The V gene's germline CDR1 is SEHNR and CDR2 FQNEAQ (reference sequence). With V trimmed by 3 bases and J by 5 bases, 7 bases remained unmatched. The DNA for the CDR3 is TGTGCCAGCAGCTTGGTGACAGGGCGCGACGAGCAGTACTTC. It specifies CASSLVTGRDEQYF. Full variable domain (remainder filled in from reference TRBV7-9 and TRBJ2-7): DTGVSQNPRHKITKRGQNVTFRCDPISEHNRLYWYRQTLGQGPEFLTYFQNEAQLEKSRLLSDRFSAERPKGSFSTLEIQRTEQGDSAMYLCASSLVTGRDEQYFGPGTRLTVT.

This clone was seen just once. The rearrangement uses TRBV5-8 and TRBJ1-6; D possibly corresponds to TRBD1 (5 bases). The CDR3 contains 13 residues. Germline V gene lookup returns CDR1 SGHTS and CDR2 YDEGEE. V was trimmed by 0 bases and J by 10 bases, leaving 8 bases between them. CDR3 sequence reads: CASSLARGSPLHF. The CDR3 nucleotides are TGTGCCAGCAGCTTGGCTAGGGGCTCACCCCTCCACTTT.

A single count supports this clone. V is TRBV9 and J is TRBJ2-1; D not certain. The CDR3 contains 15 residues. Germline-derived CDR1 and CDR2 are SGDLS and YYNGEE. Trimming pared 0 bases from V and 6 bases from J, leaving 13 bases between. CDR3 residues: CASSVDAYLLNEQFF. CDR3 DNA sequence: TGTGCCAGCAGCGTAGACGCTTACCTACTCAATGAGCAGTTCTTC.

The CDR3 is CASSSGQGRLHTEAFF. CDR3 in DNA: TGCGCCAGCAGCTCAGGACAGGGGAGGTTGCACACTGAAGCTTTCTTT. The V call is TRBV5-1, the J call TRBJ1-1; 9 bases line up with TRBD1. The germline V gene encodes CDR1 SGHRS and CDR2 YFSETQ. V was clipped by 3 bases and J by 3 bases; unmatched bases: 9. The CDR3 consists of 16 residues.

The rearrangement joins TRBV10-3 to TRBJ2-1, with 12 bases identical to TRBD2. The CDR3 loop spans 15 amino acids. Looked up from germline, CDR1 is ENHRY and CDR2 is SYGVKD. The ends lost 2 bases at V and 7 bases at J; junction bases unmatched: 3. CDR3 sequence: CAISEDLAGGNEQFF. In nucleotides, the CDR3 is TGTGCCATCAGTGAGGATCTAGCGGGAGGGAATGAGCAGTTCTTC.

This chain connects TRBV7-9 to TRBJ1-1, with 7 bases aligning to TRBD1. Germline V lookup: CDR1 SEHNR, CDR2 FQNEAQ (reference sequence). There are 14 residues in the CDR3. The V gene end was trimmed by 8 bases and the J gene end by 0 bases; junction bases not matched to a gene: 6. The CDR3 is CASDDRAMNTEAFF. The CDR3 DNA reads as TGTGCCAGCGATGACAGGGCCATGAACACTGAAGCTTTCTTT.

The genes are TRBV10-3 and TRBJ1-4; no firm D call. Germline V gene lookup returns CDR1 ENHRY and CDR2 SYGVKD. The CDR3 runs to 12 residues. The V and J ends lost 4 bases and 7 bases respectively, with 7 bases between them. The CDR3 nucleotides read TGTGCCATCAGTGCGGGTAGTGAAAAACTGTTTTTT. Translated: CAISAGSEKLFF.

This clone was seen a single time. V and J are TRBV7-9 and TRBJ1-2, with TRBD1 as a possible D gene (6 bases). The CDR3 length is 13 residues. Germline V gene sequence: CDR1 SEHNR, CDR2 FQNEAQ (reference sequence). V was pared by 2 bases and J by 3 bases, with 7 bases between. The CDR3 nucleotides are TGTGCCAGCAGCTTACAGGGGTACTATGGCTACACCTTC. Translated: CASSLQGYYGYTF. Filled out from reference TRBV7-9 and TRBJ1-2, the complete variable domain reads DTGVSQNPRHKITKRGQNVTFRCDPISEHNRLYWYRQTLGQGPEFLTYFQNEAQLEKSRLLSDRFSAERPKGSFSTLEIQRTEQGDSAMYLCASSLQGYYGYTFGSGTRLTVV.

The V call is TRBV27, the J call TRBJ1-6, with 9 bases aligning to TRBD1. This CDR3 comprises 19 residues. Germline CDR1 reads MNHEY; CDR2 reads SMNVEV (reference sequence). V lost 2 bases and J lost 0; bases outside the gene matches: 8. The CDR3 sequence: CASSLKGQGPSSYNSPLHF. In nucleotides, the CDR3 is TGTGCCAGCAGTTTAAAGGGACAGGGCCCGAGCTCCTATAATTCACCCCTCCACTTT.

The J gene is TRBJ2-2, the V gene TRBV20-1, with 10 positions matching TRBD2. The CDR3 extends over 17 amino acids. After removal of 3 bases from V and 1 base from J, the junction contained 8 bases not matched to a gene. Germline V CDR1 and CDR2: DFQATT, SNEGSKA (reference sequence). Here the CDR3 reads CSASPSGGRGNTGELFF. The DNA of the CDR3 is TGCAGTGCTAGTCCTAGCGGGGGTAGGGGGAACACCGGGGAGCTGTTTTTT.

The rearrangement joins TRBV2 to TRBJ2-5; TRBD1 matches 8 bases. Germline loops: CDR1 SNHLY, CDR2 FYNNEI. This CDR3 spans 15 amino acids. J gave up 4 bases and V 10 bases, and 14 bases lay outside the gene matches. The CDR3 region is CATAGGPAHGETQYF. CDR3 DNA: TGTGCCACCGCAGGGGGCCCGGCCCATGGAGAGACCCAGTACTTC. The full variable domain, in which reference TRBV2 and TRBJ2-5 provide the parts outside the CDR3, is EPEVTQTPSHQVTQMGQEVILRCVPISNHLYFYWYRQILGQKVEFLVSFYNNEISEKSEIFDDQFSVERPDGSNFTLKIRSTKLEDSAMYFCATAGGPAHGETQYFGPGTRLLVL.

This chain uses TRBV2 with TRBJ1-1; TRBD1 aligns across 7 bases. This CDR3 comprises 14 residues. Germline assignment: CDR1 SNHLY and CDR2 FYNNEI. The trim removed 6 bases at V and 1 base at J, leaving 5 bases unmatched. The CDR3 spells CASRKDRQNTEAFF. CDR3 in DNA: TGTGCCAGCAGAAAGGACAGGCAGAACACTGAAGCTTTCTTT.

The chain couples TRBV5-1 to TRBJ2-7; D is ambiguous. CDR3 length equals 13 residues. Trimming stripped 0 bases from V and 6 bases from J, with 10 bases between. Germline V gene data show CDR1 as SGHRS and CDR2 as YFSETQ. The chain's CDR3 is CASSLGDSGEQYF. CDR3 nucleotide sequence: TGCGCCAGCAGCTTGGGAGACTCGGGCGAGCAGTACTTC.

In this sample, this clone turned up a few times. This chain links TRBV7-3 with TRBJ2-2; D is perhaps TRBD2 (6 bases). CDR1 SGHTA and CDR2 FQGTGA come from the germline V gene. The CDR3 length is 15 residues. Trimming removed 5 bases from V and 7 bases from J, with 17 bases in between. The CDR3 DNA sequence: TGTGCCAGCAGCGTAGGAATAGCGGAGGGCGGGGAGCTGTTTTTT. Its protein product is CASSVGIAEGGELFF.

The CDR3 is CASSSDRGTLYNEQFF. The CDR3 region has the DNA TGCGCCAGCAGCTCAGACAGGGGAACCCTCTACAATGAGCAGTTCTTC. The rearrangement uses TRBV5-1 and TRBJ2-1; 8 nucleotides agree with TRBD1. Trimming cost V 3 bases and J 3 bases; bases outside gene matches: 8. Germline V gene data show CDR1 as SGHRS and CDR2 as YFSETQ. CDR3 size: 16 residues.

This sequence joins TRBV11-2 and TRBJ1-6; 7 positions match TRBD1. Trimming cost V 5 bases and J 10 bases; bases outside gene matches: 8. Germline lookup yields CDR1 SGHAT and CDR2 FQNNGV. The CDR3 extends over 14 amino acids. The CDR3 DNA reads as TGTGCCAGCAGCGAGGGGACAGAAGGGTCACCCCTCCACTTT. Protein: CASSEGTEGSPLHF.

The gene calls are TRBV18 and TRBJ2-7, with 8 bases lining up with TRBD1. Germline CDR1 and CDR2: KGHSH and LQKENI. The CDR3 consists of 16 residues. After removal of 4 bases from V and 0 bases from J, the junction contained 8 bases not matched to a gene. CDR3 DNA sequence: TGTGCCAGCTCACTTTCTGGACAGGGCAGCTCCTACGAGCAGTACTTC. It is translated as CASSLSGQGSSYEQYF.

Here the CDR3 DNA reads TGTGCCAGTAGTGCCCGGACTAGCGGCCGGGGCCATGAGCAGTTCTTC. This translates into CASSARTSGRGHEQFF. The chain uses TRBV19 and TRBJ2-1; 10 nucleotides match TRBD2. The CDR3 is 16 residues long. The ends lost 5 bases at V and 8 bases at J; junction bases unmatched: 12. Germline loops: CDR1 LNHDA, CDR2 SQIVND (reference sequence).